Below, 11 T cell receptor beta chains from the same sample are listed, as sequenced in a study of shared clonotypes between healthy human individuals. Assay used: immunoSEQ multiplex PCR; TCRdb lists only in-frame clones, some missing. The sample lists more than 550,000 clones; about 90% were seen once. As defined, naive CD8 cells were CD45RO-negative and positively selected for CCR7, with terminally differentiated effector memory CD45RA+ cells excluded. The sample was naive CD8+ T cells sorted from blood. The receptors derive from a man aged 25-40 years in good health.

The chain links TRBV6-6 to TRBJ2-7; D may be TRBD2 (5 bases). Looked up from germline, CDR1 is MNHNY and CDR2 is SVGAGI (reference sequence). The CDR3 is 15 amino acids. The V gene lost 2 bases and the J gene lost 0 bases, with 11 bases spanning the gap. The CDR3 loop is CASSYRGLDSYEQYF. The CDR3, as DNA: TGTGCCAGCAGTTACCGCGGACTCGACTCCTACGAGCAGTACTTC.

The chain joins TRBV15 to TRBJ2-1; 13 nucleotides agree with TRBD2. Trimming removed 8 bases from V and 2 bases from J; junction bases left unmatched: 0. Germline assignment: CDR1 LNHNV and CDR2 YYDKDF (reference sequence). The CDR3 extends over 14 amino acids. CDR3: CATGTSGAYNEQFF. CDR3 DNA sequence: TGTGCCACCGGGACTAGCGGGGCCTACAATGAGCAGTTCTTC.

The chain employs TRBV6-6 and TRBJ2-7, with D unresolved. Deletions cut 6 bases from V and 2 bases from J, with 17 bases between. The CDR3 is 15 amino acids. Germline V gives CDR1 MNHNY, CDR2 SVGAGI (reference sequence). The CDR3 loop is CASSQETWVTYEQYF. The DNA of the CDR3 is TGTGCCAGCAGCCAGGAAACATGGGTAACCTACGAGCAGTACTTC.

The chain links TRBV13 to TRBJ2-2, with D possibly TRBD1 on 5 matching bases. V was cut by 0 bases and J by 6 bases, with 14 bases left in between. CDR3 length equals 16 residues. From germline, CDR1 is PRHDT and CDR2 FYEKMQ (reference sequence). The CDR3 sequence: CASSLGPAGYSGELFF. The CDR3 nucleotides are TGTGCCAGCAGCTTAGGGCCGGCAGGGTATTCCGGGGAGCTGTTTTTT. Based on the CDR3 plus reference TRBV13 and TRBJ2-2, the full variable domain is AAGVIQSPRHLIKEKRETATLKCYPIPRHDTVYWYQQGPGQDPQFLISFYEKMQSDKGSIPDRFSAQQFSDYHSELNMSSLELGDSALYFCASSLGPAGYSGELFFGEGSRLTVL.

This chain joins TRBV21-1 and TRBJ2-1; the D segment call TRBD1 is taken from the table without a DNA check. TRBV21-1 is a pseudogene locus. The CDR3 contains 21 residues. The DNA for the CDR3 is TGTGCCAGCATCCTACCCGATGGACAGGGTGCGAGGCTAGATCATGGCAGTGAGCAGTTCTTC. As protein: CASILPDGQGARLDHGSEQFF.

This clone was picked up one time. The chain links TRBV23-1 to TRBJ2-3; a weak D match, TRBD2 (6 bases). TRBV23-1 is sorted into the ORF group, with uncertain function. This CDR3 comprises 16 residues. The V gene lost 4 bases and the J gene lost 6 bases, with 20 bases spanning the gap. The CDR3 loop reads CASSLECGTTGDTQYF. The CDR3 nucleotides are TGCGCCAGCAGTCTTGAGTGCGGGACGACGGGGGATACGCAGTATTTT.

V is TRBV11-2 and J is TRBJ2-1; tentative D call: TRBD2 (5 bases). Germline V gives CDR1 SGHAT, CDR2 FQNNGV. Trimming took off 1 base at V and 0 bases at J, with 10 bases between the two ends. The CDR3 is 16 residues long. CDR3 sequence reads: CASSLAVGSSYNEQFF. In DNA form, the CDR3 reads TGTGCCAGCAGCTTAGCAGTGGGGAGCTCCTACAATGAGCAGTTCTTC.

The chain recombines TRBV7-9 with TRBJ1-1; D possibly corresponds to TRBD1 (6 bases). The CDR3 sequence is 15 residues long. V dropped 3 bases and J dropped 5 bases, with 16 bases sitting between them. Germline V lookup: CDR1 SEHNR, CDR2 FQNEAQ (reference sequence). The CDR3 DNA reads TGTGCCAGCAGCTTTGGTAGTGAAAGGGGGACTGAAGCTTTCTTT. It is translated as CASSFGSERGTEAFF.

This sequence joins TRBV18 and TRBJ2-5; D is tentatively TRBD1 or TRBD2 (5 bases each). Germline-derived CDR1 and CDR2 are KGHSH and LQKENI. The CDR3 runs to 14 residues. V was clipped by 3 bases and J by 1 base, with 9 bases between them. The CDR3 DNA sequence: TGTGCCAGCTCACCTAGAGGGACCCAAGAGACCCAGTACTTC. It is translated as CASSPRGTQETQYF. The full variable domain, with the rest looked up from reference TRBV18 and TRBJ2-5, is NAGVMQNPRHLVRRRGQEARLRCSPMKGHSHVYWYRQLPEEGLKFMVYLQKENIIDESGMPKERFSAEFPKEGPSILRIQQVVRGDSAAYFCASSPRGTQETQYFGPGTRLLVL.

Written as DNA, the CDR3 is TGTGCCAGCGGCTACGGTGGACCGGCAGCTTTCTTT. Its protein product is CASGYGGPAAFF. The chain has TRBV7-9 and TRBJ1-1, with no clear D. CDR1 and CDR2 from the germline V gene are SEHNR and FQNEAQ (reference sequence). The ends were cut back, 8 bases at V and 10 bases at J, with 17 bases in the middle. This CDR3 region has 12 residues.

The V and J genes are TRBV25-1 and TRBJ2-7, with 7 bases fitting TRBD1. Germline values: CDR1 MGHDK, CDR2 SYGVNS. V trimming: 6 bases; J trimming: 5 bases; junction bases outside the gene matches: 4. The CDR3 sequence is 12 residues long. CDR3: CASSKGANEQYF. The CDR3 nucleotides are TGTGCCAGCAGCAAGGGGGCGAACGAGCAGTACTTC.